This passage covers 16 T cell receptor beta chains from one sample sequenced in a study of shared clonotypes between healthy human individuals. Profiled with immunoSEQ multiplex PCR; TCRdb holds only in-frame clones, not every one. The profile shows around 1 million clones, over 60% of them singletons. Specimen: memory CD4+ T cells sorted from blood. The subset denotes: CD45RA-negative fraction. The receptors were sampled from a man younger than 30 in good health.

V usage is TRBV27 and J usage is TRBJ1-6; D is unresolved. CDR1 is MNHEY, CDR2 SMNVEV, per germline (reference sequence). Trimming left V 5 bases short and J 10 bases short, with 12 bases between. The CDR3 spans 13 residues. The CDR3 DNA reads TGTGCCAGCAGTACGACGGGAGGCTCACCCCTCCACTTT. This encodes CASSTTGGSPLHF.

The V and J genes are TRBV18 and TRBJ2-7, with 8 bases fitting TRBD2. Germline CDR1 and CDR2: KGHSH and LQKENI. Trimming at V came to 3 bases and at J to 0 bases, leaving 7 bases not matched to a gene. The CDR3 has 16 amino acids. The DNA for the CDR3 is TGTGCCAGCTCACCCTTACCCGGGACTAGCTCCTACGAGCAGTACTTC. It is translated as CASSPLPGTSSYEQYF.

The sample holds a few counts of this clone. This chain connects TRBV9 to TRBJ1-6; D unresolved. Germline CDR1 is SGDLS and CDR2 is YYNGEE. The V end lost 0 bases, the J end lost 10 bases, and 14 bases lay between the germline ends. This CDR3 has 15 residues. Here the CDR3 DNA reads TGTGCCAGCAGCGTAGGGCACGAGACAATCTCACCCCTCCACTTT. Encoded protein: CASSVGHETISPLHF.

Regarding this clone: This same CDR3 is encoded by further DNA sequences in the sample. This chain uses TRBV30 with TRBJ2-5; either TRBD1 or TRBD2 may supply D (5 bases each). This CDR3 region has 13 residues. Trimming cost V 0 bases and J 4 bases, with 9 bases left between them. Germline CDR1 reads GTSNPN; CDR2 reads SVGIG (reference sequence). CDR3 coding DNA: TGTGCCTGGAGTGTACCAGGGAGAGAGACCCAGTACTTC. Amino acid sequence: CAWSVPGRETQYF.

V gene TRBV6-5 combines with J gene TRBJ2-2, with 8 nucleotides matching TRBD2. Germline CDR1 is MNHEY and CDR2 is SVGAGI. The CDR3 totals 16 residues. V trimming: 4 bases; J trimming: 1 base; junction bases outside the gene matches: 5. The CDR3 reads CASSFGGAMNTGELFF. The CDR3 DNA follows: TGTGCCAGCAGTTTCGGGGGGGCGATGAACACCGGGGAGCTGTTTTTT.

Only one count was recorded for this clone. V and J are TRBV28 and TRBJ2-1; 9 bases agree with TRBD1. Trimming at V came to 5 bases and at J to 12 bases, leaving 11 bases not matched to a gene. The CDR3 has 14 amino acids. Germline loops: CDR1 MDHEN, CDR2 SYDVKM. CDR3 residues: CASSGRDRVLGQFF. For the CDR3, the DNA is TGTGCCAGCAGTGGACGGGACAGGGTCCTGGGGCAGTTCTTC.

In this sample, this clone turned up once. The chain recombines TRBV6-6 with TRBJ2-7; D may be TRBD1 or TRBD2 (5 bases each). Germline V gene sequence: CDR1 MNHNY, CDR2 SVGAGI (reference sequence). CDR3 length: 14 amino acids. V gave up 8 bases and J gave up 0 bases, with 14 bases separating them. The CDR3 protein is CASSGTTSSYEQYF. CDR3 DNA sequence: TGTGCCAGCTCCGGGACCACAAGCTCCTACGAGCAGTACTTC.

The CDR3 is CASSSSKTEQYF. CDR3 DNA sequence: TGTGCCAGCAGTTCCAGCAAGACAGAGCAGTACTTC. The chain uses TRBV6-1 and TRBJ2-7; D unclear. Germline CDR1 MNHNS, CDR2 SASEGT. The CDR3 totals 12 residues. Trimming cost V 5 bases and J 7 bases, with 12 bases left between them.

The V gene is TRBV4-2, the J gene TRBJ2-1; tentative D call: TRBD2 (5 bases). Trimming stripped 0 bases from V and 0 bases from J, with 9 bases between. Per germline, CDR1 LGHNA and CDR2 YNFKEQ. The CDR3 totals 16 residues. In DNA, the CDR3 is TGTGCCAGCAGCCAAGAAAGCGGATACTCCTACAATGAGCAGTTCTTC. Its translation: CASSQESGYSYNEQFF.

This chain uses TRBV29-1 with TRBJ2-7; unclear D gene. The germline CDR1 and CDR2 sequences are SQVTM and ANQGSEA. This CDR3 has 12 residues. Trimming pared 5 bases from V and 3 bases from J, leaving 11 bases between. The CDR3 spells CSVIRNVYEQYF. The CDR3 DNA follows: TGCAGCGTTATCCGAAATGTCTACGAGCAGTACTTC.

As for this clone: The sample has other DNA sequences that encode this CDR3 too. The gene calls are TRBV2 and TRBJ1-1, with D perhaps TRBD1 (6 bases). The CDR3 spans 14 residues. Between the trimmed V and J ends, which lost 5 bases and 0 bases, there was a span of 10 bases. Germline loops: CDR1 SNHLY, CDR2 FYNNEI. The CDR3 DNA follows: TGTGCCAGCAGTCCCCAGGGGATGAACACTGAAGCTTTCTTT. Translation gives CASSPQGMNTEAFF.

This chain uses TRBV11-1 with TRBJ2-7, with 7 bases identical to TRBD1. The CDR3 has 15 amino acids. Trimming removed 4 bases from V and 6 bases from J; junction bases left unmatched: 12. The V gene's germline CDR1 is SGHAT and CDR2 FQDESV (reference sequence). The CDR3 region has the DNA TGTGCCAGCAGCTCCGACGGGACAAGGGGGCGCGAGCAGTACTTC. Translated: CASSSDGTRGREQYF.

This clone has a count of ten or more. V gene TRBV7-6 combines with J gene TRBJ1-3; no clear D gene. The CDR3 covers 15 residues. Trimming removed 1 base at V and 6 bases at J, with 13 bases between. CDR1 and CDR2 (germline): SGHVS, FNYEAQ. CDR3 in amino acids: CASSLEGTRENTIYF. The CDR3 DNA reads TGTGCCAGCAGCTTAGAGGGTACTCGGGAAAACACCATATATTTT.

The genes are TRBV29-1 and TRBJ1-1, with a possible D match to TRBD1 (5 bases). V lost 4 bases and J lost 1, with 13 bases in between. CDR1 and CDR2 (germline): SQVTM, ANQGSEA. CDR3 length: 14 residues. CDR3 nucleotide sequence: TGCAGCGTTGCCTATGGGGGACCGAACACTGAAGCTTTCTTT. Protein sequence: CSVAYGGPNTEAFF.

Comment on this clone: The sample has other DNA sequences that encode this CDR3 too. The chain combines TRBV5-1 with TRBJ1-5, with unresolved D. The CDR3 is 15 amino acids. Germline-derived CDR1 and CDR2 are SGHRS and YFSETQ. The V end was cut by 0 bases, the J end by 0 bases, with 7 bases between. CDR3 coding DNA: TGCGCCAGCAGCTTGGCCGGTGATAGCAATCAGCCCCAGCATTTT. It yields the protein CASSLAGDSNQPQHF.

In its sample, this clone was seen once. J is TRBJ2-7 and V is TRBV10-3; weak D call: TRBD1 (6 bases). Germline CDR1 reads ENHRY; CDR2 reads SYGVKD. V lost 0 bases and J 7 bases, leaving 13 bases between the germline ends. The CDR3 consists of 14 residues. For the CDR3, the DNA is TGTGCCATCAGTGAGTCCGGGGCCCAGGGGGAGCAGTACTTC. The encoded protein is CAISESGAQGEQYF.